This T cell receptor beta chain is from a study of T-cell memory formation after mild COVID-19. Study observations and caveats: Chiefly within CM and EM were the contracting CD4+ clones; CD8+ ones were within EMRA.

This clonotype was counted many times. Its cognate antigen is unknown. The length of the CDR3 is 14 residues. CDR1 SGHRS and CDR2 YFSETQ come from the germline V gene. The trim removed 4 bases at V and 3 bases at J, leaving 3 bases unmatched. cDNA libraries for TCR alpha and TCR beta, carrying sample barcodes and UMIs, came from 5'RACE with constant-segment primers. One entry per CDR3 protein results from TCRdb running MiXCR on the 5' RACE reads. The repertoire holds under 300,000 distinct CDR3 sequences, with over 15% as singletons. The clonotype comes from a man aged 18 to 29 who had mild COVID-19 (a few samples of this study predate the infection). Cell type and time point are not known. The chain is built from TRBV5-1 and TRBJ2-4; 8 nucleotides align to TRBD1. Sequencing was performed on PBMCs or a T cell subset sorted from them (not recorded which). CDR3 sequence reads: CASSTTGVKNIQYF. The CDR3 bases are TGCGCCAGCAGCACGACAGGGGTCAAAAACATTCAGTACTTC.